This T cell receptor (beta chain) emerged from a study of T cells in Graves' hyperthyroidism and ophthalmopathy (dated by TCRdb to about 2019). Context from the whole study: Peripheral blood samples were taken at initial diagnosis, before any treatment was given. To identify TCR V-J signatures that set the groups apart, the researchers used a discovery cohort of about a hundred patients, made up of under 50 with Graves' ophthalmopathy and 57 with stable Graves' hyperthyroidism. Whether ophthalmopathy could be predicted prospectively was tested in an independent validation cohort made up of some 20 hyperthyroidism patients plus 17 patients who later progressed to ophthalmopathy. The roughly 91 discovery patients were randomly split 7:3 into training and test sets. The study also compared thyroid tissue and blood T-cell repertoires from five or six Graves' hyperthyroidism patients. After sampling, hyperthyroidism patients received methimazole starting at 30 mg daily, and ophthalmopathy patients received high-dose intravenous methylprednisolone. According to the paper, TCR Vbeta CDR3 sequencing was carried out on 135 peripheral blood samples, which came from fewer than 50 ophthalmopathy, roughly 75 hyperthyroidism and 17 progressor patients.

Amplification of TCR beta CDR3 regions was carried out from RNA transcripts. A first-round RT-PCR of the TCR CDR3 used the HTBI primer set with the Qiagen OneStep RT-PCR kit. Libraries were constructed in a second round of multiplex PCR, after which size selection and purification were carried out. Libraries were sequenced paired-end with 100 bp reads on an Illumina HiSeq2000. For the original study's pipeline: SOAPnuke was used to process the raw data, removing reads that contained adapters or uncalled bases, had a mean Phred below 15, or lacked an exact match to the constant primer or identifier. High-quality paired reads were merged using COPE v1.2.5, and each unique nucleotide sequence was defined as a clonotype. Clonotypes were aligned to IMGT TRBV, TRBD and TRBJ reference segments using MiTCR v1.1. Only V-J combinations with frequency above 0.0001, covering 99% to 99.2% of repertoires, were analysed. The TCS score was defined as the ratio of F50 (clonal expansion) to E x V (chaos), calculated using BLOSUM62-based TCRdist between CDR3 peptides within each V-J. Welch's t-statistics and random forest reduced roughly 540 V-J features to 10 to 15, which were used in a naive Bayes classifier (R e1071). TCRdb reworked the public reads: Q25 trimming with fastp, MiXCR clone assembly, productive beta chains retained. Rows are unified per CDR3 protein, each entry keeping the most common DNA and genes. TCRdb's processing, not the authors' own work, is the source of the V and J calls. Within this sample are more than 500,000 distinct CDR3 sequences, with 16% of them counted one time only. The top ten clonotypes cover 29% of the sample.

Worth noting for this clonotype: The specificity of this receptor is unknown. Per-base quality was not reported, and no clone a single base away is much larger than it.

In the ophthalmopathy patients, disease was moderately to severely active, with a Clinical Activity Score of 3 or more, a NOSPECS grade of 4 or more, and a duration of less than 3 months. Any patient with an uncontrolled infection, another autoimmune disease, pregnancy or lactation was excluded. Diagnoses relied on clinical symptoms, serum thyroxine and TRAb, thyroid ultrasound and orbital computed tomography. PBMCs were isolated from around 10 ml of fresh peripheral blood by Ficoll-Paque density gradient centrifugation. Total RNA was extracted with Trizol reagent, and quality was checked on an Agilent 2100 Bioanalyzer. From the cysteine up to the phenylalanine, the CDR3 has a length of 15 residues. Left in the record is the CDR3 DNA by itself, 45 bases read in frame from the first base. From a lookup of the germline V gene, CDR1 and CDR2 are MNHEY and SVGEGT. Relative to germline, V is missing 2 bases and J is missing 6 bases, with 5 bases of the junction outside any gene match.

The full study reports these points: A model built on a 13 V-J signature distinguished ophthalmopathy from stable hyperthyroidism, reaching about 88% sensitivity and around 81% specificity in cross-validation and 80%/75% in testing. Most expanded thyroid clonotypes (frequency above 0.001) were also detected in blood, suggesting blood repertoires may reflect thyroid immune responses. No statistical method was used to set the sample size in advance, and investigators knew the group allocation. In validation, the model predicted progression to ophthalmopathy with about 71% sensitivity and less than 75% specificity, a median of roughly seven months before onset.

The receptor was derived from a woman younger than 45 with Graves' ophthalmopathy. The sequence joins TRBV6-2 or TRBV6-3 to TRBJ1-5, and TRBD1 aligns with 9 junction nucleotides. The sample was blood. The CDR3 amino acid sequence is: CASSYETGGRQPQHF. The base sequence is TGTGCCAGCAGTTACGAGACAGGGGGTCGTCAGCCCCAGCATTTT.